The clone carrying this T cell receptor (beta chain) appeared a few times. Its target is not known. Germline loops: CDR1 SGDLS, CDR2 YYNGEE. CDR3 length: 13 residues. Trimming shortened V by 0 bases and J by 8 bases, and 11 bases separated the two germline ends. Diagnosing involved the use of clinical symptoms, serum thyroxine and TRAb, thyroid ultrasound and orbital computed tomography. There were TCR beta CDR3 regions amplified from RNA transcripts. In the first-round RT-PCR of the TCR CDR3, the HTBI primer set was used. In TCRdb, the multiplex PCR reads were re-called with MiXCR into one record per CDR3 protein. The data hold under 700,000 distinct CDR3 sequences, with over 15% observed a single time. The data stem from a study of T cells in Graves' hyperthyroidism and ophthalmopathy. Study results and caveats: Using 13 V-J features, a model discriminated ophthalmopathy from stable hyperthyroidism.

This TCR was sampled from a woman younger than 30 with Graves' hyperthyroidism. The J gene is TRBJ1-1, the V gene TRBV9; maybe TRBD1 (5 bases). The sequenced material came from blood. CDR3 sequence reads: CASSVDIRDEAFF. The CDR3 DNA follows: TGTGCCAGCAGCGTAGATATACGGGACGAAGCTTTCTTT.